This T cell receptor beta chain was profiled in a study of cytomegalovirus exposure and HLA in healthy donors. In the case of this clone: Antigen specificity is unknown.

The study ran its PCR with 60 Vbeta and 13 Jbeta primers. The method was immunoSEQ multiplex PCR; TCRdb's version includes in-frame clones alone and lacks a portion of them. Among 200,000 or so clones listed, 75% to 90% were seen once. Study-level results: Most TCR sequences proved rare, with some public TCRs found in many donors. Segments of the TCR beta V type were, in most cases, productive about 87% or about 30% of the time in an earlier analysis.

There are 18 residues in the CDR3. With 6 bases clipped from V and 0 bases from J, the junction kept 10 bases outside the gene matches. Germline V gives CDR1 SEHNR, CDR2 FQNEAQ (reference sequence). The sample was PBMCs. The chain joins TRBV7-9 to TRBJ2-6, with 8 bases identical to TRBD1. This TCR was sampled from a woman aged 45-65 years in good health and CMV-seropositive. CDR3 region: CASRPDGTGFSGANVLTF. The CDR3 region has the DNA TGTGCCAGCAGACCAGATGGGACAGGCTTCTCTGGGGCCAACGTCCTGACTTTC.